The 13 T cell receptor beta chains in this list originate from one sample, sequenced in a study of blood T cell repertoires in COVID-19. Profiled with immunoSEQ multiplex PCR; TCRdb holds only in-frame clones, not every one. The data show some 200,000 clones, 83% seen once. Sequencing was performed on peripheral blood. These receptors all stem from a middle-aged woman with acute or convalescent COVID-19.

This clone was observed a few times. This chain links TRBV24-1 with TRBJ1-5, with no clear D. The germline CDR1 and CDR2 sequences are KGHDR and SFDVKD. Trimming removed 4 bases at V and 7 bases at J, with 10 bases between. The CDR3 is 13 amino acids. DNA of the CDR3: TGTGCCACCAGTGACGTCGCAGGCCAGCCCCAGCATTTT. Amino acid sequence: CATSDVAGQPQHF.

The rearrangement links TRBV4-2 to TRBJ1-5, with D tentatively TRBD1 (5 bases). Trimming pared 0 bases from V and 2 bases from J, leaving 8 bases between. This CDR3 has 15 amino acids. CDR1 is LGHNA and CDR2 is YNFKEQ in the germline V gene. CDR3 loop: CASSQDSGGNQPQHF. CDR3 nucleotides: TGTGCCAGCAGCCAAGATTCGGGGGGCAATCAGCCCCAGCATTTT.

The gene calls are TRBV6-5 and TRBJ1-1; 7 positions match TRBD1. J was trimmed by 1 base and V by 5 bases; bases with no gene match: 7. The CDR3 is 15 amino acids. Germline assignment: CDR1 MNHEY and CDR2 SVGAGI. For the CDR3, the DNA is TGTGCCAGCAGTAGTAGACAGGGAACGAACACTGAAGCTTTCTTT. Translating it yields CASSSRQGTNTEAFF.

As DNA, the CDR3 is TGTGCCAGCCGGGGACAGGTTTCCTACGAGCAGTACTTC. Protein product: CASRGQVSYEQYF. V is TRBV6-5 and J is TRBJ2-7; TRBD1 matches 8 bases. CDR1 is MNHEY and CDR2 is SVGAGI in the germline V gene. The CDR3 runs to 13 residues. J lost 1 base, V lost 8 bases, and 4 bases had no gene match.

DNA of the CDR3: TGTGCCAGCACCGGGACTAGCGGGGGGCCTACAGATACGCAGTATTTT. As protein: CASTGTSGGPTDTQYF. This chain uses TRBV7-2 with TRBJ2-3; 15 nucleotides align to TRBD2. This CDR3 has 16 residues. Germline CDR1 is SGHTA and CDR2 is FQGNSA. V lost 7 bases to trimming and J lost 3 bases; unmatched junction nucleotides: 5.

In its sample, this clone was seen a few times. The rearrangement uses TRBV7-2 and TRBJ1-2; 7 nucleotides match TRBD1. The CDR3 totals 13 residues. V lost 0 bases and J lost 8; bases outside the gene matches: 3. Germline values: CDR1 SGHTA, CDR2 FQGNSA. The CDR3 nucleotides read TGTGCCAGCAGCTTAGCAGGGGGCGGCGGCTACACCTTC. It yields the protein CASSLAGGGGYTF.

J is TRBJ1-1 and V is TRBV6-5, with TRBD1 matching over 8 bases. J was trimmed by 1 base and V by 7 bases; bases with no gene match: 5. The CDR3 is 14 amino acids. Germline values: CDR1 MNHEY, CDR2 SVGAGI. The CDR3: CASTTGTGNTEAFF. The DNA for the CDR3 is TGTGCCAGCACAACCGGGACAGGGAACACTGAAGCTTTCTTT.

This clone was observed a handful of times. The CDR3 reads CASSPDTAGTEAFF. The CDR3, as DNA: TGCGCCAGCAGCCCGGACACCGCCGGGACTGAAGCTTTCTTT. The rearrangement joins TRBV5-1 to TRBJ1-1; a possible D gene is TRBD1 (5 bases). Trimming stripped 4 bases from V and 5 bases from J, with 15 bases between. From germline, CDR1 is SGHRS and CDR2 YFSETQ. This CDR3 is 14 amino acids long.

DNA for the CDR3: TGTGCCAGCAGCTTAGCAGGGGGGGCCCGGGAGACCCAGTACTTC. This codes for CASSLAGGARETQYF. This chain connects TRBV7-6 to TRBJ2-5, with D possibly being TRBD2 (7 bases). CDR3 length: 15 residues. V was pared by 0 bases and J by 5 bases, with 13 bases between. Germline V gives CDR1 SGHVS, CDR2 FNYEAQ.

This chain links TRBV4-1 with TRBJ2-1, with 13 bases fitting TRBD2. Germline V gene data show CDR1 as MGHRA and CDR2 as YSYEKL. V shed 5 bases and J 6 bases; nucleotides not matched to a gene: 7. The CDR3 covers 16 residues. The CDR3 loop is CASSSRTSGSGNEQFF. The CDR3 coding sequence is TGCGCCAGCAGCTCACGGACTAGCGGGAGCGGCAATGAGCAGTTCTTC.

This clone was seen once. This chain connects TRBV3-1 (or the pseudogene TRBV3-2) to TRBJ2-1, with 7 bases aligning to TRBD2. The CDR3 consists of 15 residues. The germline V gene encodes CDR1 LGHDT and CDR2 YNNKEL (reference sequence). The J segment lost 1 base and the V segment lost 2 bases, leaving 2 bases of the junction unmatched. CDR3 amino acids: CASSQTAGSYNEQFF. Written as DNA, the CDR3 is TGTGCCAGCAGCCAAACAGCGGGGTCCTACAATGAGCAGTTCTTC.

V is TRBV5-4 and J is TRBJ2-1, with TRBD2 identical over 8 bases. This CDR3 is built from 16 residues. V gave up 0 bases and J gave up 0 bases; unmatched junction bases: 2. Per germline, CDR1 SGHNT and CDR2 YYREEE (reference sequence). The chain's CDR3 is CASSLDGTSSYNEQFF. DNA for the CDR3: TGTGCCAGCAGCTTGGATGGGACTAGCTCCTACAATGAGCAGTTCTTC.

The rearrangement uses TRBV5-6 and TRBJ2-2; D perhaps matches TRBD2 (6 bases). Germline V CDR1 and CDR2: SGHDT, YYEEEE. The V and J ends lost 2 bases and 8 bases respectively, with 10 bases between them. This CDR3 comprises 13 residues. This CDR3 reads CASSFGAGGELFF. The DNA of the CDR3 is TGTGCCAGCAGCTTTGGTGCGGGGGGGGAGCTGTTTTTT.